The 30 T cell receptor beta chains presented below share a single source sample, sequenced in a study of cytomegalovirus exposure and HLA in healthy donors. With 60 Vbeta and 13 Jbeta primers, the PCR was carried out. Here immunoSEQ multiplex PCR was the method, and the copy in TCRdb shows in-frame clones only, minus some. The sample table includes approximately 45,000 clones. The sequencing sample was made of PBMCs. Source of these receptors: a male donor in good health and CMV-seronegative.

V and J are TRBV7-2 and TRBJ1-2; tentatively, D is TRBD1 (5 bases). Trimming pared 1 base from V and 2 bases from J, leaving 8 bases between. This CDR3 is 14 amino acids long. CDR1 is SGHTA, CDR2 FQGNSA, per germline. For the CDR3, the DNA is TGTGCCAGCAGCTTAGACAGGAGAAACTATGGCTACACCTTC. Protein sequence: CASSLDRRNYGYTF.

This sequence joins TRBV18 and TRBJ2-7; 12 bases agree with TRBD2. V lost 2 bases and J lost 7; bases outside the gene matches: 6. The CDR3 has 15 amino acids. The germline CDR1 and CDR2 sequences are KGHSH and LQKENI. This CDR3 is CASSPTSGRQREQYF. DNA for the CDR3: TGTGCCAGCTCACCAACTAGCGGGAGGCAGAGGGAGCAGTACTTC.

The chain links TRBV27 to TRBJ2-7, with D possibly TRBD2 on 6 matching bases. CDR3 length equals 13 residues. Trimming shortened V by 3 bases and J by 5 bases, and 11 bases separated the two germline ends. CDR1 MNHEY and CDR2 SMNVEV come from the germline V gene (reference sequence). The CDR3 nucleotides read TGTGCCAGCAGTTTTGCGGGGATTGACGAGCAGTACTTC. Amino acids: CASSFAGIDEQYF.

This chain connects TRBV7-9 to TRBJ2-7; no clear D gene. Trimming removed 4 bases from V and 4 bases from J, with 11 bases in between. The CDR3 length is 13 residues. From germline, CDR1 is SEHNR and CDR2 FQNEAQ (reference sequence). The CDR3 DNA is TGTGCCAGCAGCTCTCTGACTGAATACGAGCAGTACTTC. It encodes CASSSLTEYEQYF.

The CDR3 loop reads CAWSREITNEKLFF. CDR3 nucleotides: TGTGCCTGGAGTAGGGAGATAACTAATGAAAAACTGTTTTTT. V is TRBV30 and J is TRBJ1-4; D is unresolved. V was cut by 2 bases and J by 1 base, with 8 bases left in between. This CDR3 is built from 14 residues. Germline V gene lookup returns CDR1 GTSNPN and CDR2 SVGIG (reference sequence).

The chain is built from TRBV19 and TRBJ2-2; D possibly corresponds to TRBD1 (5 bases). The CDR3 is 14 amino acids. CDR1 LNHDA and CDR2 SQIVND come from the germline V gene (reference sequence). V was shortened by 4 bases and J by 4 bases, with 10 bases between the two germline ends. CDR3 sequence reads: CASSNNRITGELFF. The CDR3 DNA is TGTGCCAGTAGTAATAACAGGATCACCGGGGAGCTGTTTTTT.

The chain carries TRBV6-5 and TRBJ1-1; D might be TRBD1 (6 bases). The CDR3 spans 16 residues. V was shortened by 2 bases and J by 5 bases, with 18 bases between the two germline ends. Germline lookup yields CDR1 MNHEY and CDR2 SVGAGI. For the CDR3, the DNA is TGTGCCAGCAGTTACCGCGGAACCTACAGGGATACTGAAGCTTTCTTT. This codes for CASSYRGTYRDTEAFF.

The chain carries TRBV30 and TRBJ1-4; D is possibly TRBD1 (6 bases). Germline V gene sequence: CDR1 GTSNPN, CDR2 SVGIG (reference sequence). The CDR3 extends over 13 amino acids. V shed 8 bases and J shed 7 bases, with 17 bases lying between them. The DNA of the CDR3 is TGTGCCGCAACACAGGGCCCCAGTGAAAAACTGTTTTTT. It codes for CAATQGPSEKLFF.

This chain joins TRBV7-2 and TRBJ1-5; perhaps TRBD1 as D (5 bases). This CDR3 is built from 15 residues. Looked up from germline, CDR1 is SGHTA and CDR2 is FQGNSA. Trimming left V 1 base short and J 7 bases short, with 14 bases between. The CDR3 sequence: CASSLVAGPGQPQHF. The CDR3 DNA is TGTGCCAGCAGCTTAGTTGCAGGGCCAGGGCAGCCCCAGCATTTT. The full variable domain, in which reference TRBV7-2 and TRBJ1-5 provide the parts outside the CDR3, is GAGVSQSPSNKVTEKGKDVELRCDPISGHTALYWYRQSLGQGLEFLIYFQGNSAPDKSGLPSDRFSAERTGGSVSTLTIQRTQQEDSAVYLCASSLVAGPGQPQHFGDGTRLSIL.

V gene TRBV18 combines with J gene TRBJ2-5, with 7 bases matching TRBD1. TRBJ2-7 matches the DNA end more closely, so the J call is doubtful. The CDR3 sequence is 15 residues long. Germline V gene lookup returns CDR1 KGHSH and CDR2 LQKENI. The DNA for the CDR3 is TGTGCCAGCTCACCACTTGGACAGGCCGGCGGCGAGCAGTACTTC. As protein: CASSPLGQAGGEQYF.

The chain combines TRBV5-1 with TRBJ2-2, with a tentative D call TRBD1 (6 bases). From germline, CDR1 is SGHRS and CDR2 YFSETQ. The V end lost 0 bases, the J end lost 7 bases, and 13 bases lay between the germline ends. This CDR3 region has 15 residues. The CDR3 region has the DNA TGCGCCAGCAGCTTGGTGATGGGGGCGAACGGGGAGCTGTTTTTT. Translated, it gives CASSLVMGANGELFF.

The V and J genes are TRBV4-3 and TRBJ1-2; possible D gene TRBD1, 6 bases. CDR1 is LGHNA, CDR2 YSLEER, per germline. Trimming stripped 1 base from V and 4 bases from J, with 13 bases between. The CDR3 has 15 amino acids. The CDR3 DNA follows: TGCGCCAGCAGCCAAGGCAGGCAGGGGTTCTATGGCTACACCTTC. Translation gives CASSQGRQGFYGYTF.

The rearrangement joins TRBV7-9 to TRBJ1-2; a possible D gene is TRBD1 (6 bases). CDR1 is SEHNR and CDR2 is FQNEAQ in the germline V gene (reference sequence). Trimming cost V 5 bases and J 8 bases, with 21 bases left between them. CDR3 size: 15 residues. The CDR3 DNA reads as TGTGCCAGCAGCGAACTTAGAGGGACATCTCGAGGCTACACCTTC. Amino acids: CASSELRGTSRGYTF.

J is TRBJ2-1 and V is TRBV15, with 7 bases aligning to TRBD2. The CDR3 length is 14 residues. Per germline, CDR1 LNHNV and CDR2 YYDKDF (reference sequence). Unmatched junction bases numbered 2, after V lost 4 bases and J lost 2 bases. Here the CDR3 DNA reads TGTGCCACCAGCACCCGGGAGGCCTACAATGAGCAGTTCTTC. It yields the protein CATSTREAYNEQFF. Based on the CDR3 plus reference TRBV15 and TRBJ2-1, the full variable domain is DAMVIQNPRYQVTQFGKPVTLSCSQTLNHNVMYWYQQKSSQAPKLLFHYYDKDFNNEADTPDNFQSRRPNTSFCFLDIRSPGLGDTAMYLCATSTREAYNEQFFGPGTRLTVL.

J is TRBJ2-4 and V is TRBV19; perhaps TRBD2 as D (5 bases). CDR3 length equals 15 residues. The germline V gene encodes CDR1 LNHDA and CDR2 SQIVND (reference sequence). The V end lost 1 base, the J end lost 8 bases, and 15 bases lay between the germline ends. CDR3 amino acids: CASSIGAAGPDIQYF. CDR3 DNA: TGTGCCAGTAGTATAGGAGCGGCAGGCCCTGACATTCAGTACTTC.

The chain has TRBV28 and TRBJ1-5; 9 bases are shared with TRBD1. Germline assignment: CDR1 MDHEN and CDR2 SYDVKM. This CDR3 is 14 amino acids long. Trimming cost V 7 bases and J 6 bases; bases outside gene matches: 7. CDR3 in amino acids: CASIRDRVLQPQHF. Here the CDR3 DNA reads TGTGCCAGCATTAGGGACAGGGTCCTTCAGCCCCAGCATTTT.

The chain carries TRBV7-2 and TRBJ2-3, with a possible D match to TRBD2 (6 bases). With 4 bases removed from V and 10 bases from J, the gap between germline ends came to 15 bases. The CDR3 is 13 amino acids. Germline lookup yields CDR1 SGHTA and CDR2 FQGNSA. CDR3 in amino acids: CASSSAIAAPQYF. The CDR3 coding sequence is TGTGCCAGCAGCTCGGCAATAGCGGCTCCGCAGTATTTT.

The CDR3 nucleotides are TGCGCCAGCAGCTTGGACAGGGGCAATGAGCAGTTCTTC. Amino acids: CASSLDRGNEQFF. V and J are TRBV5-1 and TRBJ2-1, with 7 bases lining up with TRBD1. This CDR3 is built from 13 residues. Germline CDR1 reads SGHRS; CDR2 reads YFSETQ. Unmatched junction bases numbered 0, after V lost 0 bases and J lost 6 bases.

This sequence joins TRBV4-1 and TRBJ2-2, with 7 bases aligning to TRBD2. There are 18 residues in the CDR3. The germline CDR1 and CDR2 sequences are MGHRA and YSYEKL. J was trimmed by 7 bases and V by 0 bases; bases with no gene match: 14. The CDR3 sequence is CASSQDRNVRREIGELFF. In nucleotides, the CDR3 is TGCGCCAGCAGCCAAGACCGCAATGTGAGGCGGGAGATCGGGGAGCTGTTTTTT.

Comments on this clone: Distinct nucleotide sequences in the sample also encode this CDR3. The chain has TRBV4-1 and TRBJ2-2, with D uncertain. The length of the CDR3 is 15 residues. Trimming cost V 3 bases and J 4 bases, with 12 bases left between them. Looked up from germline, CDR1 is MGHRA and CDR2 is YSYEKL. CDR3 sequence reads: CASSQEFSPTGELFF. The CDR3 nucleotides read TGCGCCAGCAGCCAGGAGTTTAGCCCCACCGGGGAGCTGTTTTTT.

J is TRBJ2-1 and V is TRBV30, with D perhaps TRBD2 (5 bases). V lost 3 bases, J lost 5 bases, and 17 bases lay in between. CDR3 size: 15 residues. Germline loops: CDR1 GTSNPN, CDR2 SVGIG (reference sequence). DNA of the CDR3: TGTGCCTGGAGGGGTCGGACTGTCGAGGACAATGAGCAGTTCTTC. Amino acids: CAWRGRTVEDNEQFF.

This chain connects TRBV7-8 to TRBJ1-1; TRBD1 might be the D (5 bases). Germline V CDR1 and CDR2: SGHVS, FQNEAQ. This CDR3 contains 16 residues. V shed 5 bases and J shed 5 bases, with 21 bases lying between them. CDR3 in DNA: TGTGCCAGCAGCCGGGGGACCTTAAACTCGAGGACTGAAGCTTTCTTT. It translates to CASSRGTLNSRTEAFF. Together with reference TRBV7-8 and TRBJ1-1, the CDR3 gives the full variable domain: GAGVSQSPRYKVAKRGQDVALRCDPISGHVSLFWYQQALGQGPEFLTYFQNEAQLDKSGLPSDRFFAERPEGSVSTLKIQRTQQEDSAVYLCASSRGTLNSRTEAFFGQGTRLTVV.

The V gene is TRBV7-9, the J gene TRBJ1-2; unclear D gene. The germline V gene encodes CDR1 SEHNR and CDR2 FQNEAQ (reference sequence). Trimming pared 4 bases from V and 3 bases from J, leaving 9 bases between. The length of the CDR3 is 13 residues. The CDR3 DNA reads TGTGCCAGCAGCTCGTTAGTGGACTATGGCTACACCTTC. It specifies CASSSLVDYGYTF.

This sequence joins TRBV4-1 and TRBJ1-5, with TRBD1 identical over 7 bases. The V gene end was trimmed by 4 bases and the J gene end by 3 bases; junction bases not matched to a gene: 3. CDR3 length equals 14 residues. The germline gives CDR1 MGHRA, CDR2 YSYEKL. The CDR3 coding sequence is TGCGCCAGCAGCCGGGACAGCATCAATCAGCCCCAGCATTTT. Protein sequence: CASSRDSINQPQHF.

J is TRBJ2-7 and V is TRBV6-4; 9 bases align to TRBD1. With 0 bases clipped from V and 6 bases from J, the junction kept 0 bases outside the gene matches. The CDR3 contains 13 residues. Germline-derived CDR1 and CDR2 are MRHNA and SNTAGT. The DNA of the CDR3 is TGTGCCAGCAGTGACTCGGACAGGGGCGAGCAGTACTTC. Its protein is CASSDSDRGEQYF.

This rearrangement joins TRBV6-4 to TRBJ1-5; 8 nucleotides match TRBD1. Trimming cost V 6 bases and J 6 bases; bases outside gene matches: 10. Germline V gives CDR1 MRHNA, CDR2 SNTAGT. The CDR3 runs to 15 residues. The CDR3 nucleotides are TGTGCCAGCAGCGCCGGACAGGGTATAATTCAGCCCCAGCATTTT. The encoded protein is CASSAGQGIIQPQHF.

This chain's CDR3 is CASSPRQSVFYPNEQYF. The CDR3 DNA sequence: TGTGCCAGCTCACCGAGACAGTCGGTATTTTATCCGAACGAGCAGTACTTC. This chain uses TRBV18 with TRBJ2-7; perhaps TRBD1 as D (5 bases). V was cut by 3 bases and J by 5 bases, with 23 bases left in between. Per germline, CDR1 KGHSH and CDR2 LQKENI. This CDR3 has 17 residues.

The chain employs TRBV7-8 and TRBJ2-3; no definite D call. Germline V gene data show CDR1 as SGHVS and CDR2 as FQNEAQ. The CDR3 is 13 amino acids. Between the trimmed V and J ends, which lost 2 bases and 4 bases, there was a span of 7 bases. CDR3 sequence reads: CASSLLAPDTQYF. The DNA for the CDR3 is TGTGCCAGCAGCTTACTGGCACCAGATACGCAGTATTTT. Full variable domain (rest looked up from reference TRBV7-8 and TRBJ2-3): GAGVSQSPRYKVAKRGQDVALRCDPISGHVSLFWYQQALGQGPEFLTYFQNEAQLDKSGLPSDRFFAERPEGSVSTLKIQRTQQEDSAVYLCASSLLAPDTQYFGPGTRLTVL.

This chain uses TRBV7-6 with TRBJ2-7; D might be TRBD2 (6 bases). V lost 5 bases to trimming and J lost 6 bases, with 17 bases between them. This CDR3 comprises 14 residues. Per the germline V gene, CDR1 is SGHVS and CDR2 is FNYEAQ. CDR3 nucleotides: TGTGCCAGCAGCCCGCTGGGGGGAAGTCGCGAGCAGTACTTC. It yields the protein CASSPLGGSREQYF.

The chain joins TRBV11-2 to TRBJ2-1; 9 positions match TRBD1. Germline values: CDR1 SGHAT, CDR2 FQNNGV. The CDR3 is 15 residues long. V lost 5 bases to trimming and J lost 6 bases; unmatched junction nucleotides: 8. The CDR3 sequence is CASSIGTGRVNEQFF. CDR3 bases: TGTGCCAGCAGCATCGGGACAGGGAGAGTCAATGAGCAGTTCTTC. The full variable domain, its missing parts supplied by reference TRBV11-2 and TRBJ2-1, is EAGVAQSPRYKIIEKRQSVAFWCNPISGHATLYWYQQILGQGPKLLIQFQNNGVVDDSQLPKDRFSAERLKGVDSTLKIQPAKLEDSAVYLCASSIGTGRVNEQFFGPGTRLTVL.